The 5 T cell receptor beta chains below come from one sample, sequenced in a study of T cells expressing NK-cell markers. No DNA is given; TCRdb re-called the 5' RACE reads and lists each CDR3 protein once. The sample's table shows some 390,000 distinct CDR3 sequences. Sequenced input: blood T cells: a sorted CD56 or NKG2C T cell subset, CD4+ or CD8+ T cells, or bulk PBMC T cells (not recorded which). These receptors were obtained from a woman aged 45-60 years in good health.

The rearrangement uses TRBV6-4 and TRBJ2-1; TCRdb gives TRBD2 as the D gene, but with no DNA this cannot be confirmed. CDR1 and CDR2 from the germline V gene are MRHNA and SNTAGT. CDR3 size: 13 residues. CDR3 sequence reads: CASNAGGNNEQFF.

This chain's CDR3 is CASSSTALGGNTIYF. The chain carries TRBV5-1 and TRBJ1-3; no DNA is available, so the TRBD1 call from TCRdb remains unchecked. This CDR3 region has 15 residues. The germline CDR1 and CDR2 sequences are SGHRS and YFSETQ.

This sequence joins TRBV20-1 and TRBJ2-2. CDR3 length equals 12 residues. CDR1 is DFQATT, CDR2 SNEGSKA, per germline (reference sequence). CDR3 amino acids: CSARESVGELFF.

This chain joins TRBV18 and TRBJ2-1; with no DNA, the TCRdb D assignment of TRBD2 cannot be verified. Germline V lookup: CDR1 KGHSH, CDR2 LQKENI. The CDR3 is 16 amino acids. The CDR3 loop is CASSPLRSGSASEQFF.

The rearrangement joins TRBV11-2 to TRBJ2-1; TCRdb designates TRBD2, a call that cannot be tested without DNA. This CDR3 is 16 amino acids long. Germline values: CDR1 SGHAT, CDR2 FQNNGV. The CDR3 loop reads CASSLWREGPYNEQFF.